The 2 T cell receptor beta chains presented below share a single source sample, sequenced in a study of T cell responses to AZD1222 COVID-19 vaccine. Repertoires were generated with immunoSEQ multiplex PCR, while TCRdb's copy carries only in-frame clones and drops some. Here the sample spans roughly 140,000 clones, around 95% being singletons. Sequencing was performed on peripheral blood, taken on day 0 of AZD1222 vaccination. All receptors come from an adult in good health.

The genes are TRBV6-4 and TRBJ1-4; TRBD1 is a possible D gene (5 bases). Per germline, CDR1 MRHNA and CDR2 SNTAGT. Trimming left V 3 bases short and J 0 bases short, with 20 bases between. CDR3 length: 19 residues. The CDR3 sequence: CASSEGAYGSLATNEKLFF. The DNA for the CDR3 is TGTGCCAGCAGTGAAGGGGCCTATGGGTCCCTCGCAACTAATGAAAAACTGTTTTTT.

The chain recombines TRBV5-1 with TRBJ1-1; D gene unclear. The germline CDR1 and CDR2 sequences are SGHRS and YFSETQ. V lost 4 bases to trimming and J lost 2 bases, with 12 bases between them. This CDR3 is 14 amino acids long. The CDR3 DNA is TGCGCCAGCAGCAGATGGGAGGGTAACACTGAAGCTTTCTTT. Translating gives CASSRWEGNTEAFF.